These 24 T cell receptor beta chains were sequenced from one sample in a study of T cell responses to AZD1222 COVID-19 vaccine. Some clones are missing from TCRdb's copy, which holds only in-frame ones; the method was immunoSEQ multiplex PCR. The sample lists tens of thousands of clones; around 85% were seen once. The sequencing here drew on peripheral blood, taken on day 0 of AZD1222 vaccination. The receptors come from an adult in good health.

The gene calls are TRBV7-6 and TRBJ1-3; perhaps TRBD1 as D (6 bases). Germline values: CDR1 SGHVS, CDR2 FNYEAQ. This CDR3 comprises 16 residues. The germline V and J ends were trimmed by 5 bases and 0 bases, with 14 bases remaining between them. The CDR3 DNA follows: TGTGCCAGCAGCCCTCTGACAGGCCGCTCTGGAAACACCATATATTTT. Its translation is CASSPLTGRSGNTIYF.

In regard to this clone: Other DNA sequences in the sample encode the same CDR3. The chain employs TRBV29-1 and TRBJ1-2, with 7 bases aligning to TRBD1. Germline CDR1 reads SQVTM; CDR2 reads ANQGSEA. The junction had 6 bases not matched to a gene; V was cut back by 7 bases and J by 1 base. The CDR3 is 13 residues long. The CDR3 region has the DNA TGCAGCGCTCGGACAGGCGTTAACTATGGCTACACCTTC. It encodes CSARTGVNYGYTF.

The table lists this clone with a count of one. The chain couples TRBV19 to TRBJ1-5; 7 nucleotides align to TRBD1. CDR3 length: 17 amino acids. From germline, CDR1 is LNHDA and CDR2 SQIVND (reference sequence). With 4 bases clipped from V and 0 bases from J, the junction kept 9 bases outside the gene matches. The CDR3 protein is CASSKTGQIYSNQPQHF. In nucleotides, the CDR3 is TGTGCCAGTAGTAAGACAGGGCAAATATATAGCAATCAGCCCCAGCATTTT.

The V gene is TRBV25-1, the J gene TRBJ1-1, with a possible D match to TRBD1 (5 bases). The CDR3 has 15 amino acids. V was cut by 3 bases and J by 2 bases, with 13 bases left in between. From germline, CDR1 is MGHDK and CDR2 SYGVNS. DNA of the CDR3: TGTGCCAGCAGTGACACAGTAGGGGATAACACTGAAGCTTTCTTT. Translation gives CASSDTVGDNTEAFF.

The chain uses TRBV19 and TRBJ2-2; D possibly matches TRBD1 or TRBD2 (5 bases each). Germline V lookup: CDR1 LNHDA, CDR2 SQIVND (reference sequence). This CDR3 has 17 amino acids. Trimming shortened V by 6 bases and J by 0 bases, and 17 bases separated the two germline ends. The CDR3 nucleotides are TGTGCCAGTAGGGGGCTGGCTAGCCCCGCGAACACCGGGGAGCTGTTTTTT. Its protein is CASRGLASPANTGELFF.

CDR3 loop: CASTLRRTTYNEQFF. The CDR3 coding sequence is TGTGCCAGCACTCTGCGGCGAACCACCTACAATGAGCAGTTCTTC. The chain recombines TRBV6-5 with TRBJ2-1; D is undetermined. The CDR3 is 15 amino acids. The germline V and J ends were trimmed by 7 bases and 2 bases, with 15 bases remaining between them. The germline V gene encodes CDR1 MNHEY and CDR2 SVGAGI.

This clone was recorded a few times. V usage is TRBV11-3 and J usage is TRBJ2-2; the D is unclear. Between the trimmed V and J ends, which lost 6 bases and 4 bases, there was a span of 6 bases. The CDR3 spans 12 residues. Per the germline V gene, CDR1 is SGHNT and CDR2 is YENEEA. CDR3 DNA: TGTGCCAGCAGTTGGACCACCGGGGAGCTGTTTTTT. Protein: CASSWTTGELFF.

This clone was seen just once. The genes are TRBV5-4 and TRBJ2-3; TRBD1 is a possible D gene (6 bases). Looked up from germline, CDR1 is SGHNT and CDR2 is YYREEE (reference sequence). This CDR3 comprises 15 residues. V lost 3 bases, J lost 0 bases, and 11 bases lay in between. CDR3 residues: CASSSSGASTDTQYF. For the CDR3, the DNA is TGTGCCAGCAGCTCCTCAGGGGCTAGCACAGATACGCAGTATTTT.

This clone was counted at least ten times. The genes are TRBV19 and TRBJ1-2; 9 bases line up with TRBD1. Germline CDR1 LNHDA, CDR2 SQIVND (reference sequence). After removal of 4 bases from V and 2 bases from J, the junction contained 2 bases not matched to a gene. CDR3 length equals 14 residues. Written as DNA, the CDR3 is TGTGCCAGTAGTACCGGACAGGGGAACTATGGCTACACCTTC. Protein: CASSTGQGNYGYTF.

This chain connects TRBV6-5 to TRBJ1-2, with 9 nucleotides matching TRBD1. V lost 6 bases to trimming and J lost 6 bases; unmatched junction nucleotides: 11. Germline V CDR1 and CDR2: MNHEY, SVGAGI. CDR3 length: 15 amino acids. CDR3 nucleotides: TGTGCCAGCAGCAATACAGGGGGCGCGGAGAATGGCTACACCTTC. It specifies CASSNTGGAENGYTF.

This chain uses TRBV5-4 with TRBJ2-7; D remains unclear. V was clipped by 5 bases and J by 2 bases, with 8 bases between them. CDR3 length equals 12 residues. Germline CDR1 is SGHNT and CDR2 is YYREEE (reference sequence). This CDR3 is CASSYDTYEQYF. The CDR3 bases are TGTGCCAGCAGTTACGACACCTACGAGCAGTACTTC. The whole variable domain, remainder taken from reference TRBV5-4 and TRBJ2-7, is ETGVTQSPTHLIKTRGQQVTLRCSSQSGHNTVSWYQQALGQGPQFIFQYYREEENGRGNFPPRFSGLQFPNYSSELNVNALELDDSALYLCASSYDTYEQYFGPGTRLTVT.

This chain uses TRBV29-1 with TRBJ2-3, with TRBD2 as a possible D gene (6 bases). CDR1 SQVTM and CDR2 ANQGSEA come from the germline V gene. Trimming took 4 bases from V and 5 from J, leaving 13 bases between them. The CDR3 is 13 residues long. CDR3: CSVAGRARDTQYF. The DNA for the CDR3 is TGCAGCGTTGCCGGGAGAGCCAGAGATACGCAGTATTTT.

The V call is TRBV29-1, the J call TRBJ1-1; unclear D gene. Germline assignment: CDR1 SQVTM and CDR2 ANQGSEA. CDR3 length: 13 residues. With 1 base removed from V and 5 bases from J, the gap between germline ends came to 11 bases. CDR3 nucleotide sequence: TGCAGCGTTGAAGCCCGTCGGGGAACTGAAGCTTTCTTT. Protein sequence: CSVEARRGTEAFF.

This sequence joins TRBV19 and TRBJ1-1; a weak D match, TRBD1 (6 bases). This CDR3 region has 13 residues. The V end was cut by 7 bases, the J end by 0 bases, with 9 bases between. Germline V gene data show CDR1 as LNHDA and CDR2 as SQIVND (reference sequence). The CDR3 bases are TGTGCCAGTAAGTCAGGGGTGAACACTGAAGCTTTCTTT. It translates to CASKSGVNTEAFF.

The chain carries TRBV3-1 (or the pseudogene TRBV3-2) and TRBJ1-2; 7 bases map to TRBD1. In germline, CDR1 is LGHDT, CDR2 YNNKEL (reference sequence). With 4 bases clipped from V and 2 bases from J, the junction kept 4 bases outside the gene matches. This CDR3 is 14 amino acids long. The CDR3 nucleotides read TGTGCCAGCAGCCCGGGACAGATGAACTATGGCTACACCTTC. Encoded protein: CASSPGQMNYGYTF.

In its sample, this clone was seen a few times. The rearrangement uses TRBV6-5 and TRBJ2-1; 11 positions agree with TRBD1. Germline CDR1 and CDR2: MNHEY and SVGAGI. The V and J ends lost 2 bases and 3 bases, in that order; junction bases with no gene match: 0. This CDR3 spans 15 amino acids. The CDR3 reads CASSYGTGGYNEQFF. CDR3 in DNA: TGTGCCAGCAGTTACGGGACAGGGGGCTACAATGAGCAGTTCTTC.

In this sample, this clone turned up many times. In nucleotides, the CDR3 is TGTGCCAGCAGCCAAGGGGCGACAGGAAACTACAATGAGCAGTTCTTC. It encodes CASSQGATGNYNEQFF. This chain links TRBV3-1 (or the pseudogene TRBV3-2) with TRBJ2-1, with D possibly matching TRBD1 (6 bases). The germline V and J ends were trimmed by 1 base and 3 bases, with 13 bases remaining between them. Germline CDR1 is LGHDT and CDR2 is YNNKEL (reference sequence). This CDR3 comprises 16 residues.

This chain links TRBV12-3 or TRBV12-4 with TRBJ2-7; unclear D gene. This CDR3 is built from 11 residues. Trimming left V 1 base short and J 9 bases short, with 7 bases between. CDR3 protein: CASSLGLGQYF. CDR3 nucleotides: TGTGCCAGCAGTTTAGGTCTGGGGCAGTACTTC.

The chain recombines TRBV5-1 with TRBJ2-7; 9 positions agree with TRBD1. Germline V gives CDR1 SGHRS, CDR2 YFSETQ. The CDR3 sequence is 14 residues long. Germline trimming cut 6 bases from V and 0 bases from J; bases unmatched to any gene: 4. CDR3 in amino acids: CASKPGQGSYEQYF. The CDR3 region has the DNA TGCGCCAGCAAACCGGGACAGGGCTCCTACGAGCAGTACTTC. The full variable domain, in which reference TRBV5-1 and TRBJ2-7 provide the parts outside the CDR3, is KAGVTQTPRYLIKTRGQQVTLSCSPISGHRSVSWYQQTPGQGLQFLFEYFSETQRNKGNFPGRFSGRQFSNSRSEMNVSTLELGDSALYLCASKPGQGSYEQYFGPGTRLTVT.

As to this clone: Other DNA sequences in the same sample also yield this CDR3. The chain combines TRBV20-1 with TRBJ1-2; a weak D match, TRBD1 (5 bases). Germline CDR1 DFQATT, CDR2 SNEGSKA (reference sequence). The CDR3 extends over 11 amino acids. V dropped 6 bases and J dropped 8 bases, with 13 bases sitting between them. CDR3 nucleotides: TGCAGTGCAACGGGGGGATGGGGCTACACCTTC. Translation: CSATGGWGYTF.

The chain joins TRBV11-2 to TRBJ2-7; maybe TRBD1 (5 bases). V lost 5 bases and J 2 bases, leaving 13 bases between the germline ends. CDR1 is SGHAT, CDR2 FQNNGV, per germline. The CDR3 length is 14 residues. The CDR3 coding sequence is TGTGCCAGCAGCCCTTTGGGGCAAGCCTACGAGCAGTACTTC. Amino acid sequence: CASSPLGQAYEQYF. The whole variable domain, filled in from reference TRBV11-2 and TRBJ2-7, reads EAGVAQSPRYKIIEKRQSVAFWCNPISGHATLYWYQQILGQGPKLLIQFQNNGVVDDSQLPKDRFSAERLKGVDSTLKIQPAKLEDSAVYLCASSPLGQAYEQYFGPGTRLTVT.

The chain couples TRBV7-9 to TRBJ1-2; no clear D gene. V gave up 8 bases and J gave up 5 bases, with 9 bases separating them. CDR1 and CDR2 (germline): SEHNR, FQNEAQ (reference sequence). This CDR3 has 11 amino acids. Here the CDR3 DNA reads TGTGCCAGCGGGAGGACTTATGGCTACACCTTC. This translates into CASGRTYGYTF.

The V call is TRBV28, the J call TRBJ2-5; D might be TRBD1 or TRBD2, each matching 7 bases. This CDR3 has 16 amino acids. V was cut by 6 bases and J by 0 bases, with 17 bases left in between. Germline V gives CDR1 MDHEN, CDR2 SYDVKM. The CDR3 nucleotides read TGTGCCAGCAGCCGGGGGGACAGCGTCCACCAAGAGACCCAGTACTTC. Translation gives CASSRGDSVHQETQYF.

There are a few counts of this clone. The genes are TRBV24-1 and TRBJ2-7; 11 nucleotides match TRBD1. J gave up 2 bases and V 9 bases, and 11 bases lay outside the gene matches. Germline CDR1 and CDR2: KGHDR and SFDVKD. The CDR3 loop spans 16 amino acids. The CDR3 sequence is CATGTGQGASTYEQYF. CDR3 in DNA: TGTGCCACCGGTACCGGACAGGGGGCGTCAACCTACGAGCAGTACTTC.